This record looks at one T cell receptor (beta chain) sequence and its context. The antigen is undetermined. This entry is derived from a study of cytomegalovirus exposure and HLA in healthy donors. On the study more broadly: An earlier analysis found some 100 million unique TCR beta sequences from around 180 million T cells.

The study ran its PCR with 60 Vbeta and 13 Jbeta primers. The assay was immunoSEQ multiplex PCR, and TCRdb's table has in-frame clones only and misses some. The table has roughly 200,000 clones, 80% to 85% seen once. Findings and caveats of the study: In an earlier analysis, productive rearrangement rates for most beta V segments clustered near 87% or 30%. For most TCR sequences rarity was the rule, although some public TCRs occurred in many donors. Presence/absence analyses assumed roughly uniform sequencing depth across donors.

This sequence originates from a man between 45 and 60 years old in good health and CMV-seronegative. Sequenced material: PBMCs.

CDR3 protein: CASSPSQGQNYGYTF. The CDR3 DNA sequence: TGTGCCAGCAGCCCGAGTCAGGGTCAGAACTATGGCTACACCTTC. The chain has TRBV7-6 and TRBJ1-2; maybe TRBD1 (5 bases). The germline CDR1 and CDR2 sequences are SGHVS and FNYEAQ. There are 15 residues in the CDR3. V lost 5 bases and J lost 2, with 15 bases in between.